The next 10 T cell receptor beta chains were all read from a single sample in a study of T cell changes during pregnancy in multiple sclerosis. Repertoires were generated with immunoSEQ multiplex PCR, while TCRdb's copy carries only in-frame clones and drops some. The table has tens of thousands of clones, over 75% seen once. This material consisted of CD8+ T cells from peripheral blood mononuclear cells, taken before pregnancy. These receptor sequences come from a female donor with multiple sclerosis, enrolled in a pregnancy study.

The chain joins TRBV2 to TRBJ1-5; D ambiguous. This CDR3 region has 19 residues. The V gene's germline CDR1 is SNHLY and CDR2 FYNNEI. V lost 3 bases, J lost 0 bases, and 21 bases lay in between. The CDR3 DNA reads as TGTGCCAGCAGTGAGATACGCTACTCCGAAATTTATAGCAATCAGCCCCAGCATTTT. Translating gives CASSEIRYSEIYSNQPQHF. The variable domain in full, with the rest retrieved from reference TRBV2 and TRBJ1-5, is EPEVTQTPSHQVTQMGQEVILRCVPISNHLYFYWYRQILGQKVEFLVSFYNNEISEKSEIFDDQFSVERPDGSNFTLKIRSTKLEDSAMYFCASSEIRYSEIYSNQPQHFGDGTRLSIL.

The chain joins TRBV7-6 to TRBJ2-2; 11 bases fit TRBD2. The ends lost 0 bases at V and 5 bases at J; junction bases unmatched: 5. CDR1 and CDR2 from the germline V gene are SGHVS and FNYEAQ. The CDR3 length is 17 residues. In DNA form, the CDR3 reads TGTGCCAGCAGCTTAGCATCTAGCGGGGGGAATACCGGGGAGCTGTTTTTT. It yields the protein CASSLASSGGNTGELFF.

This clone qualifies as medium-sized. V gene TRBV10-2 combines with J gene TRBJ1-1; no firm D call. This CDR3 comprises 16 residues. The V end was cut by 6 bases, the J end by 0 bases, with 17 bases between. Germline V gene sequence: CDR1 WSHSY, CDR2 SAAADI. CDR3 in amino acids: CASSRPVGGVNTEAFF. CDR3 nucleotide sequence: TGCGCCAGCAGCCGCCCAGTAGGAGGAGTGAACACTGAAGCTTTCTTT.

This chain uses TRBV9 with TRBJ2-1; 7 bases line up with TRBD2. V was clipped by 4 bases and J by 5 bases; unmatched bases: 6. This CDR3 spans 14 amino acids. CDR1 and CDR2 from the germline V gene are SGDLS and YYNGEE. CDR3 residues: CASSLSGTDNEQFF. The CDR3 nucleotides read TGTGCCAGCAGCTTAAGCGGGACGGACAATGAGCAGTTCTTC.

This chain joins TRBV14 and TRBJ2-7, with D maybe TRBD2 (6 bases). Germline V CDR1 and CDR2: SGHDN, FVKESK. The CDR3 totals 14 residues. V lost 5 bases and J 0 bases, leaving 11 bases between the germline ends. CDR3 sequence reads: CASSASGDSYEQYF. CDR3 bases: TGTGCCAGCAGCGCGTCGGGGGACTCCTACGAGCAGTACTTC.

This chain connects TRBV5-8 to TRBJ1-1, with D tentatively TRBD1 (5 bases). Trimming left V 7 bases short and J 2 bases short, with 12 bases between. CDR1 is SGHTS, CDR2 YDEGEE, per germline. The CDR3 runs to 13 residues. The CDR3 loop reads CASRVGLNTEAFF. The CDR3 DNA sequence: TGTGCCAGCCGTGTGGGACTAAACACTGAAGCTTTCTTT.

The rearrangement uses TRBV5-1 and TRBJ2-1; 8 nucleotides align to TRBD2. The germline CDR1 and CDR2 sequences are SGHRS and YFSETQ. The CDR3 extends over 15 amino acids. The V gene end was trimmed by 0 bases and the J gene end by 8 bases; junction bases not matched to a gene: 7. The CDR3 nucleotides read TGCGCCAGCAGCTTGGCTAGCGGGCTTGAGGATGAGCAGTTCTTC. This sequence encodes CASSLASGLEDEQFF. The full variable domain, rest sourced from reference TRBV5-1 and TRBJ2-1, is KAGVTQTPRYLIKTRGQQVTLSCSPISGHRSVSWYQQTPGQGLQFLFEYFSETQRNKGNFPGRFSGRQFSNSRSEMNVSTLELGDSALYLCASSLASGLEDEQFFGPGTRLTVL.

The genes are TRBV15 and TRBJ1-4; D is unclear. V was pared by 3 bases and J by 0 bases, with 8 bases between. The CDR3 covers 15 residues. CDR1 is LNHNV and CDR2 is YYDKDF in the germline V gene (reference sequence). CDR3 loop: CATSSLTSTNEKLFF. CDR3 coding DNA: TGTGCCACCAGCAGCCTAACGTCAACTAATGAAAAACTGTTTTTT. Full variable domain (remainder filled in from reference TRBV15 and TRBJ1-4): DAMVIQNPRYQVTQFGKPVTLSCSQTLNHNVMYWYQQKSSQAPKLLFHYYDKDFNNEADTPDNFQSRRPNTSFCFLDIRSPGLGDTAMYLCATSSLTSTNEKLFFGSGTQLSVL.

The V gene is TRBV6-4, the J gene TRBJ2-1, with 8 nucleotides matching TRBD2. Germline loops: CDR1 MRHNA, CDR2 SNTAGT. The CDR3 is 15 amino acids. J gave up 2 bases and V 4 bases, and 4 bases lay outside the gene matches. CDR3 residues: CASSGFSGAYNEQFF. The CDR3 DNA is TGTGCCAGCAGTGGGTTTAGCGGGGCCTACAATGAGCAGTTCTTC.

V gene TRBV29-1 combines with J gene TRBJ2-7; 9 nucleotides match TRBD1. This CDR3 comprises 12 residues. Trimming took 6 bases from V and 3 from J; bases not matched to a gene: 3. Germline V CDR1 and CDR2: SQVTM, ANQGSEA. This CDR3 reads CSVQGQGYEQYF. In nucleotides, the CDR3 is TGCAGCGTCCAGGGACAGGGCTACGAGCAGTACTTC.